This passage covers 20 T cell receptor beta chains from one sample sequenced in a study of CD8+ T cells in alopecia areata. Treatment specified: oral pan-JAK inhibitor, 5-10 mg twice daily. After isolation, RNA underwent reverse transcription to generate cDNA as the sequencing template. The protocol was immunoSEQ multiplex PCR, while the TCRdb copy is restricted to in-frame clones and leaves out a portion. The data show 120,000 or so clones, around 63% seen once. Sequences were derived from CD4+ T cells sorted from blood, sampled at week 4, from a patient treated with tofacitinib. All receptors come from a human donor with alopecia areata.

V usage is TRBV30 and J usage is TRBJ2-7; tentative D call: TRBD1 (5 bases). The CDR3 extends over 16 amino acids. V lost 2 bases and J lost 3, with 20 bases in between. CDR1 and CDR2 from the germline V gene are GTSNPN and SVGIG (reference sequence). The CDR3 DNA reads as TGTGCCTGGAGTTCAACCCGACCCCCAGGGATCTACGAGCAGTACTTC. Its translation: CAWSSTRPPGIYEQYF.

This clone was observed a handful of times. The CDR3: CSVTTGGGETQYF. The CDR3 DNA is TGCAGCGTTACGACAGGGGGTGGAGAGACCCAGTACTTC. The chain uses TRBV29-1 and TRBJ2-5, with 9 bases identical to TRBD1. J lost 4 bases, V lost 5 bases, and 5 bases had no gene match. The CDR3 spans 13 residues. Germline CDR1 and CDR2: SQVTM and ANQGSEA.

This clone has a handful of counts. The J gene is TRBJ2-5, the V gene TRBV29-1, with D perhaps given as TRBD1 or TRBD2 (5 bases each). The V gene lost 7 bases and the J gene lost 2 bases, with 11 bases spanning the gap. The CDR3 spans 12 residues. The germline CDR1 and CDR2 sequences are SQVTM and ANQGSEA. Here the CDR3 DNA reads TGCAGCGGGGACGGTCAGCAAGAGACCCAGTACTTC. Its protein product is CSGDGQQETQYF. Looking up the rest from reference TRBV29-1 and TRBJ2-5 gives the full variable domain: SAVISQKPSRDICQRGTSLTIQCQVDSQVTMMFWYRQQPGQSLTLIATANQGSEATYESGFVIDKFPISRPNLTFSTLTVSNMSPEDSSIYLCSGDGQQETQYFGPGTRLLVL.

The V and J genes are TRBV19 and TRBJ1-2; D remains ambiguous. The germline gives CDR1 LNHDA, CDR2 SQIVND (reference sequence). Deletions cut 7 bases from V and 8 bases from J, with 11 bases between. CDR3 length: 11 residues. This CDR3 reads CASNPGGGYTF. The DNA of the CDR3 is TGTGCCAGTAACCCAGGCGGCGGCTACACCTTC.

V gene TRBV9 combines with J gene TRBJ2-5; TRBD1 matches 9 bases. CDR3 length: 15 amino acids. Germline CDR1 and CDR2: SGDLS and YYNGEE. V trimming: 1 base; J trimming: 5 bases; junction bases outside the gene matches: 6. The CDR3 nucleotides are TGTGCCAGCAGCGTAACACAGGGGGCTTGGGAGACCCAGTACTTC. This codes for CASSVTQGAWETQYF.

The sample holds a few counts of this clone. The chain joins TRBV18 to TRBJ2-7; 7 bases map to TRBD1. V trimming: 3 bases; J trimming: 5 bases; junction bases outside the gene matches: 4. The CDR3 loop spans 13 amino acids. Germline V gene data show CDR1 as KGHSH and CDR2 as LQKENI. CDR3 residues: CASSPLGQHEQYF. DNA of the CDR3: TGTGCCAGCTCACCCCTGGGACAGCACGAGCAGTACTTC.

For the CDR3, the DNA is TGTGCCTGGAGTGCCCGGGCAGTTGACACCATATATTTT. Translated, it gives CAWSARAVDTIYF. The V and J genes are TRBV30 and TRBJ1-3; no clear D gene. V shed 1 base and J shed 8 bases, with 12 bases lying between them. The CDR3 contains 13 residues. The germline V gene has CDR1 GTSNPN and CDR2 SVGIG (reference sequence). Supplemented by reference TRBV30 and TRBJ1-3, the full variable domain reads SQTIHQWPATLVQPVGSPLSLECTVEGTSNPNLYWYRQAAGRGLQLLFYSVGIGQISSEVPQNLSASRPQDRQFILSSKKLLLSDSGFYLCAWSARAVDTIYFGEGSWLTVV.

The rearrangement uses TRBV10-3 and TRBJ2-3; D is unresolved. Germline V gene lookup returns CDR1 ENHRY and CDR2 SYGVKD. Trimming removed 0 bases from V and 6 bases from J, with 10 bases in between. This CDR3 has 14 residues. CDR3 DNA sequence: TGTGCCATCAGTGAGTCAAATCGCATTGATACGCAGTATTTT. This translates into CAISESNRIDTQYF.

The chain is built from TRBV6-5 and TRBJ1-2; no clear D. The V gene's germline CDR1 is MNHEY and CDR2 SVGAGI. The CDR3 has 15 residues. The V and J ends lost 0 bases and 2 bases respectively, with 10 bases between them. CDR3 coding DNA: TGTGCCAGCAGTTACTCGTCGGCAGCGAACTATGGCTACACCTTC. Amino acids: CASSYSSAANYGYTF.

This clone was detected only a few times. V is TRBV30 and J is TRBJ2-3; D possibly matches TRBD1 or TRBD2 (5 bases each). Germline V gene data show CDR1 as GTSNPN and CDR2 as SVGIG (reference sequence). With 1 base removed from V and 2 bases from J, the gap between germline ends came to 10 bases. The CDR3 has 14 amino acids. The CDR3 DNA reads TGTGCCTGGAGTGGTGGGGGTTACACAGATACGCAGTATTTT. Translating gives CAWSGGGYTDTQYF.

The chain uses TRBV2 and TRBJ2-7; D call uncertain. Between the trimmed V and J ends, which lost 2 bases and 1 base, there was a span of 12 bases. This CDR3 is built from 15 residues. Per germline, CDR1 SNHLY and CDR2 FYNNEI. This chain's CDR3 is CASSETSTASYEQYF. For the CDR3, the DNA is TGTGCCAGCAGTGAAACGTCAACGGCTTCCTACGAGCAGTACTTC.

This clone was observed a few times. As DNA, the CDR3 is TGTGCCAGCAGCTATAGGACAGGGGTGGGCAATGAGCAGTTCTTC. Protein product: CASSYRTGVGNEQFF. The chain uses TRBV5-6 and TRBJ2-1; 9 bases match TRBD1. With V trimmed by 3 bases and J by 6 bases, 7 bases remained unmatched. Per the germline V gene, CDR1 is SGHDT and CDR2 is YYEEEE. The CDR3 contains 15 residues.

This clone was found a few times. J is TRBJ2-7 and V is TRBV4-2; D may be TRBD2 (7 bases). V lost 2 bases to trimming and J lost 5 bases, with 16 bases between them. The length of the CDR3 is 15 residues. CDR1 and CDR2 from the germline V gene are LGHNA and YNFKEQ. Here the CDR3 reads CASSQFAGAGNEQYF. The DNA of the CDR3 is TGTGCCAGCAGCCAATTCGCGGGGGCGGGGAACGAGCAGTACTTC.

In its sample, this clone was seen a few times. The rearrangement joins TRBV4-3 to TRBJ2-6, with D perhaps matching TRBD1 (6 bases). Germline loops: CDR1 LGHNA, CDR2 YSLEER. The V end was cut by 3 bases, the J end by 4 bases, with 13 bases between. This CDR3 comprises 16 residues. The CDR3 DNA follows: TGCGCCAGCAGCCAGGAAACAGGGACCGGGGCCAACGTCCTGACTTTC. It translates to CASSQETGTGANVLTF.

This clone was recorded only once. CDR3 loop: CAWTNTYTDTQYF. CDR3 coding DNA: TGTGCCTGGACTAATACCTACACAGATACGCAGTATTTT. The rearrangement links TRBV30 to TRBJ2-3; D is ambiguous. The CDR3 has 13 residues. Trimming took off 4 bases at V and 2 bases at J, with 10 bases between the two ends. Germline CDR1 reads GTSNPN; CDR2 reads SVGIG (reference sequence).

The V call is TRBV7-2, the J call TRBJ2-3; D is undetermined. Germline CDR1 and CDR2: SGHTA and FQGNSA. Deletions cut 1 base from V and 4 bases from J, with 12 bases between. CDR3 size: 15 residues. CDR3 coding DNA: TGTGCCAGCAGCTTAGTGGGATCTGGCGCAGATACGCAGTATTTT. It translates to CASSLVGSGADTQYF.

This clone has more than one count but fewer than ten. This rearrangement joins TRBV30 to TRBJ1-2, with unresolved D. Germline CDR1 and CDR2: GTSNPN and SVGIG (reference sequence). The CDR3 is made up of 15 amino acids. With 7 bases removed from V and 5 bases from J, the gap between germline ends came to 23 bases. CDR3 bases: TGTGCCTCGGAGACTTCGGGATGGGAGATGTATGGCTACACCTTC. Encoded protein: CASETSGWEMYGYTF.

This chain joins TRBV15 and TRBJ2-3; D gene unclear. Deletions cut 1 base from V and 6 bases from J, with 8 bases between. The CDR3 consists of 13 residues. Germline V lookup: CDR1 LNHNV, CDR2 YYDKDF (reference sequence). The CDR3 coding sequence is TGTGCCACCAGCAGAGGCTCCGCGGATACGCAGTATTTT. It translates to CATSRGSADTQYF.

The count of this clone is one. This chain links TRBV5-4 with TRBJ2-1; possibly TRBD1 for D (6 bases). The CDR3 is 16 amino acids. V dropped 0 bases and J dropped 1 base, with 11 bases sitting between them. The germline V gene has CDR1 SGHNT and CDR2 YYREEE (reference sequence). The CDR3 DNA sequence: TGTGCCAGCAGCTTGGCTGGGGGCCTGTCCTACAATGAGCAGTTCTTC. Translation gives CASSLAGGLSYNEQFF.

Written as DNA, the CDR3 is TGTGCCATCAGTGAGTATGGGGATACGCAGTATTTT. It specifies CAISEYGDTQYF. The rearrangement joins TRBV10-3 to TRBJ2-3; D remains ambiguous. CDR1 is ENHRY, CDR2 SYGVKD, per germline. The V end was cut by 1 base, the J end by 6 bases, with 5 bases between. CDR3 length equals 12 residues.